These 15 T cell receptor beta chains came from one sample sequenced in a study of cytomegalovirus exposure and HLA in healthy donors (dated by TCRdb to the late 2010s). The library was obtained by the immunoSEQ multiplex PCR assay. For the multiplex PCR, a mixture combining 60 forward primers for TCR Vbeta segments and 13 reverse primers for TCR Jbeta segments was used. TCRdb's version of the immuneACCESS table is confined to in-frame rearrangements and falls short of the full clone set. An unresolved V gene accounts for under half of the shortfall where checked; the remainder is of unknown origin. For this sample there are roughly 170,000 clones; 65% to 85% appear just once. In total, the top ten clones hold 4.5% of the sample. Sequencing was done on a sample of PBMCs. The receptors were sampled from a woman aged 50 to 60 in good health and CMV-seropositive.

The rearrangement uses TRBV28 and TRBJ2-6; 7 positions match TRBD1. CDR3 length: 18 amino acids. The germline CDR1 and CDR2 sequences are MDHEN and SYDVKM. The ends lost 5 bases at V and 0 bases at J; junction bases unmatched: 10. CDR3 in amino acids: CASSLPGQFVSGANVLTF. The CDR3 bases are TGTGCCAGCAGTCTCCCGGGACAGTTCGTCTCTGGGGCCAACGTCCTGACTTTC. The full variable domain, its missing parts supplied by reference TRBV28 and TRBJ2-6, is DVKVTQSSRYLVKRTGEKVFLECVQDMDHENMFWYRQDPGLGLRLIYFSYDVKMKEKGDIPEGYSVSREKKERFSLILESASTNQTSMYLCASSLPGQFVSGANVLTFGAGSRLTVL.

The chain links TRBV27 to TRBJ1-6; D perhaps matches TRBD1 (6 bases). With 6 bases removed from V and 8 bases from J, the gap between germline ends came to 11 bases. This CDR3 comprises 13 residues. Germline loops: CDR1 MNHEY, CDR2 SMNVEV (reference sequence). This CDR3 reads CASRYYRDSPLHF. The CDR3 DNA reads as TGTGCCAGCAGGTACTACAGGGATTCACCCCTCCACTTT.

This clone came up a few times. The gene calls are TRBV14 and TRBJ2-2, with 8 bases identical to TRBD2. With V trimmed by 8 bases and J by 2 bases, 4 bases remained unmatched. The length of the CDR3 is 14 residues. CDR1 is SGHDN, CDR2 FVKESK, per germline. DNA of the CDR3: TGTGCCAGCTCGGGACTAGTTAACACCGGGGAGCTGTTTTTT. As protein: CASSGLVNTGELFF.

This chain joins TRBV5-1 and TRBJ2-3, with 8 bases identical to TRBD2. The CDR3 sequence is 15 residues long. Germline trimming cut 3 bases from V and 4 bases from J; bases unmatched to any gene: 7. Germline CDR1 reads SGHRS; CDR2 reads YFSETQ. This CDR3 reads CASSSARGGSDTQYF. In DNA form, the CDR3 reads TGCGCCAGCAGCTCAGCCCGGGGGGGTTCAGATACGCAGTATTTT.

The CDR3 protein is CASTSSGITASEQYF. The CDR3 coding sequence is TGTGCCAGCACAAGCTCGGGGATAACAGCTAGCGAGCAGTACTTC. The rearrangement uses TRBV2 and TRBJ2-7; tentative D call: TRBD2 (5 bases). CDR3 length equals 15 residues. Germline assignment: CDR1 SNHLY and CDR2 FYNNEI. V shed 7 bases and J shed 6 bases, with 22 bases lying between them.

This clone was detected once. The chain couples TRBV6-5 to TRBJ1-1; 7 nucleotides line up with TRBD1. The CDR3 contains 13 residues. The junction had 10 bases not matched to a gene; V was cut back by 7 bases and J by 8 bases. Germline V gene data show CDR1 as MNHEY and CDR2 as SVGAGI. The DNA of the CDR3 is TGTGCCAGCAAAGAGACAGGGACGGGAGAAGCTTTCTTT. Translation: CASKETGTGEAFF.

The chain joins TRBV6-6 to TRBJ2-4; 7 bases map to TRBD1. CDR1 is MNHNY and CDR2 is SVGAGI in the germline V gene (reference sequence). V lost 5 bases and J lost 8; bases outside the gene matches: 9. This CDR3 is built from 14 residues. The chain's CDR3 is CASSHQGVPDIQYF. CDR3 bases: TGTGCCAGCAGTCACCAGGGGGTGCCAGACATTCAGTACTTC.

The chain combines TRBV7-2 with TRBJ2-5; perhaps TRBD1 as D (5 bases). Germline loops: CDR1 SGHTA, CDR2 FQGNSA. This CDR3 contains 15 residues. V lost 1 base and J 9 bases, leaving 18 bases between the germline ends. The CDR3 protein is CASSLDLGARVAQYF. The DNA for the CDR3 is TGTGCCAGCAGCTTAGATCTTGGGGCTAGAGTCGCCCAGTACTTC.

About this clone itself: The same CDR3 also results from other DNA sequences found in this sample. The chain uses TRBV4-1 and TRBJ2-1; 10 nucleotides line up with TRBD1. The V and J ends lost 11 bases and 10 bases, in that order; junction bases with no gene match: 17. Germline loops: CDR1 MGHRA, CDR2 YSYEKL. The CDR3 length is 15 residues. CDR3 residues: CASTVRGTGASEQFF. The CDR3, as DNA: TGCGCCTCAACAGTTCGTGGGACAGGGGCTAGCGAGCAGTTCTTC.

This chain joins TRBV21-1 and TRBJ2-3; the table assigns TRBD2, which was not confirmed against the DNA. TRBV21-1 is deemed a pseudogene. This CDR3 has 14 residues. CDR3 residues: CASRLAGAGDTQYF. The CDR3 coding sequence is TGTGCCAGCCGACTAGCGGGAGCCGGAGATACGCAGTATTTT.

The CDR3 coding sequence is TGTGCCAGCAGCTTTACAGCGGGAGGGGGCAACAATGAGCAGTTCTTC. It translates to CASSFTAGGGNNEQFF. This rearrangement joins TRBV7-3 to TRBJ2-1; 10 bases align to TRBD2. The germline V gene has CDR1 SGHTA and CDR2 FQGTGA. V lost 3 bases, J lost 5 bases, and 7 bases stayed unmatched. The CDR3 runs 16 residues. The variable domain in full, completed from reference TRBV7-3 and TRBJ2-1, reads GAGVSQTPSNKVTEKGKYVELRCDPISGHTALYWYRQSLGQGPEFLIYFQGTGAADDSGLPNDRFFAVRPEGSVSTLKIQRTERGDSAVYLCASSFTAGGGNNEQFFGPGTRLTVL.

This chain connects TRBV28 to TRBJ2-1, with no clear D. This CDR3 is built from 13 residues. Looked up from germline, CDR1 is MDHEN and CDR2 is SYDVKM. V was clipped by 7 bases and J by 1 base, with 8 bases between them. CDR3 sequence reads: CASTRGSYNEQFF. The DNA of the CDR3 is TGTGCCAGCACAAGAGGATCCTACAATGAGCAGTTCTTC.

V is TRBV21-1 and J is TRBJ1-2. TRBV21-1 represents a pseudogene. There are 16 residues in the CDR3. The CDR3 DNA sequence: TGTGCCAGCAGTTACCATCCGTGCCAGGAGGACTATGGCTACACCTTC. This gives the protein CASSYHPCQEDYGYTF.

The chain couples TRBV7-3 to TRBJ2-1, with 10 bases matching TRBD2. The germline V gene has CDR1 SGHTA and CDR2 FQGTGA. V lost 5 bases, J lost 7 bases, and 8 bases stayed unmatched. CDR3 length equals 15 residues. The CDR3 loop is CASSDGTSEENEQFF. CDR3 in DNA: TGTGCCAGCAGCGACGGGACTAGCGAGGAAAATGAGCAGTTCTTC. Using reference TRBV7-3 and TRBJ2-1 for the parts outside the CDR3, the full variable domain is GAGVSQTPSNKVTEKGKYVELRCDPISGHTALYWYRQSLGQGPEFLIYFQGTGAADDSGLPNDRFFAVRPEGSVSTLKIQRTERGDSAVYLCASSDGTSEENEQFFGPGTRLTVL.

V gene TRBV28 combines with J gene TRBJ2-4, with TRBD1 identical over 10 bases. Germline V gene sequence: CDR1 MDHEN, CDR2 SYDVKM. V lost 8 bases, J lost 0 bases, and 16 bases stayed unmatched. CDR3 length: 19 amino acids. CDR3 loop: CASGQTGTGDPLAKNIQYF. The CDR3, as DNA: TGTGCCAGCGGGCAAACCGGGACAGGGGATCCCCTAGCCAAAAACATTCAGTACTTC.